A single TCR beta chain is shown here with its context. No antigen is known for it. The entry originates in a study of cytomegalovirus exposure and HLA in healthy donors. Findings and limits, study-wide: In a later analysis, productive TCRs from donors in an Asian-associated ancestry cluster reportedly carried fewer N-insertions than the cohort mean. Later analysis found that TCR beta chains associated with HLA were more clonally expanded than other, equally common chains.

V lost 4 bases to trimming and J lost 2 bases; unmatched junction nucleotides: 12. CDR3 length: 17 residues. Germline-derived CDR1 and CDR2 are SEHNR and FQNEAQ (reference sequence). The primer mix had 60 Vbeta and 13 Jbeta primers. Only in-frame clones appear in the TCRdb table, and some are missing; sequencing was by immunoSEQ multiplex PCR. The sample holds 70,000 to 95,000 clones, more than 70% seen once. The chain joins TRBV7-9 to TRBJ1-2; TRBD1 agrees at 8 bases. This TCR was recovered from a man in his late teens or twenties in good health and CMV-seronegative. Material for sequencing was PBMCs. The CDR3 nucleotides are TGTGCCAGCAGCTGGGACAGGCCGACGCTATACAACTATGGCTACACCTTC. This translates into CASSWDRPTLYNYGYTF.